This T cell receptor (beta chain) emerged from a study of T-cell reconstitution after alpha-beta-depleted transplantation in children. In this sample, this clonotype turned up many times. Unique molecular identifiers were incorporated when the TCRbeta library was constructed. TCRdb used MiXCR to reprocess the PCR reads, holding one entry per CDR3 protein. The sample consists of 780,000 or so distinct CDR3 sequences, roughly 15% of them appearing once. Trimming removed 0 bases from V and 6 bases from J, with 7 bases in between. The germline CDR1 and CDR2 sequences are SGHRS and YFSETQ. There are 12 residues in the CDR3.

The sequenced sample was PBMCs, mostly from graft donor cells, obtained 360 days after TCRalphabeta/CD19-depleted stem cell transplant. The chain employs TRBV5-1 and TRBJ2-7, with unresolved D. This receptor was taken from a male patient younger than 18 who had a stem cell transplant for acute lymphoblastic leukemia, so the T cells may come from the graft donor. CDR3 sequence: CASSLVGVEQYF. DNA for the CDR3: TGCGCCAGCAGCTTGGTGGGCGTCGAGCAGTACTTC.